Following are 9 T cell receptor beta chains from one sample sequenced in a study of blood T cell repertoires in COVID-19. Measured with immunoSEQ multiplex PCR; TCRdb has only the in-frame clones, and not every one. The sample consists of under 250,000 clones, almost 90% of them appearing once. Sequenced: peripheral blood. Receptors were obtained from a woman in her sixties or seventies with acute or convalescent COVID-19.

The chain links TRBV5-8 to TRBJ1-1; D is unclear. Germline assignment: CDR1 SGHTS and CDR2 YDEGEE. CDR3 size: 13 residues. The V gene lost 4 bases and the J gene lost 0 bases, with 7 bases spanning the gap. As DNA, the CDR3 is TGTGCCAGCAGCCCGCAGGTGAACACTGAAGCTTTCTTT. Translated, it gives CASSPQVNTEAFF.

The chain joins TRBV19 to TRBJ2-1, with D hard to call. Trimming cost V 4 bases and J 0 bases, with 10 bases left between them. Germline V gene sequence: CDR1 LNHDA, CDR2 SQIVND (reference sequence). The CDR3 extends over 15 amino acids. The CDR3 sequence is CASSTHSSSYNEQFF. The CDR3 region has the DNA TGTGCCAGTAGTACCCACAGCAGCTCCTACAATGAGCAGTTCTTC.

The CDR3 is CASSPTGAGFQETQYF. The CDR3, as DNA: TGTGCCAGCTCACCAACTGGAGCGGGGTTCCAAGAGACCCAGTACTTC. This sequence joins TRBV18 and TRBJ2-5; TRBD2 matches at 7 bases. CDR3 size: 16 residues. The ends lost 2 bases at V and 1 base at J; junction bases unmatched: 7. Germline CDR1 reads KGHSH; CDR2 reads LQKENI.

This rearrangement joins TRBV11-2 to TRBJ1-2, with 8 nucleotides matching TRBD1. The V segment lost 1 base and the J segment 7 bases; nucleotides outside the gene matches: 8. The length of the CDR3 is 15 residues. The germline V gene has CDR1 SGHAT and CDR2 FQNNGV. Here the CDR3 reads CASSLAGRGLSGYTF. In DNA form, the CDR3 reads TGTGCCAGCAGCTTAGCCGGCAGGGGGCTGAGTGGCTACACCTTC.

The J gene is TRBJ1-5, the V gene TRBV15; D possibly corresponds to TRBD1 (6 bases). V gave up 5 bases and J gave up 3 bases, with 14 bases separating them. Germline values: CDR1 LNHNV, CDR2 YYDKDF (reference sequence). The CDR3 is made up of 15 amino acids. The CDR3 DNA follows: TGTGCCACCAGCTTAGGTTTGGGGGCCAATCAGCCCCAGCATTTT. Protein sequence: CATSLGLGANQPQHF.

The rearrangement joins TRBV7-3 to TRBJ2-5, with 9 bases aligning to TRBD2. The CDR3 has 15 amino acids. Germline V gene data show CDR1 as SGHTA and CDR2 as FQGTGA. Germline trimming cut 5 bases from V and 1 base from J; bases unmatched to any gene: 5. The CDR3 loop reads CASSVSGGPQETQYF. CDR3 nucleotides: TGTGCCAGCAGCGTGAGCGGGGGGCCCCAAGAGACCCAGTACTTC.

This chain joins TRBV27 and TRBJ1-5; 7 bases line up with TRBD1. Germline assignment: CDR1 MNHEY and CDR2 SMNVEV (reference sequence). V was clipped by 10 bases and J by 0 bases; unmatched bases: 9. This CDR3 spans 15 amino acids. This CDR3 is CATSRDRTSNQPQHF. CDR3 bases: TGTGCCACTTCGAGGGACAGAACTAGCAATCAGCCCCAGCATTTT.

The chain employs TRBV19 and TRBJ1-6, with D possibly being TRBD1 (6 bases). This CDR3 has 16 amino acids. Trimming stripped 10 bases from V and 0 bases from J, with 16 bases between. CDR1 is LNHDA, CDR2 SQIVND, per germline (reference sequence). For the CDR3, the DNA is TGTGCCACCAAGGACAGATTAAACTCCTATAATTCACCCCTCCACTTT. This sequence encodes CATKDRLNSYNSPLHF. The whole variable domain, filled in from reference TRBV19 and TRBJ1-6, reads DGGITQSPKYLFRKEGQNVTLSCEQNLNHDAMYWYRQDPGQGLRLIYYSQIVNDFQKGDIAEGYSVSREKKESFPLTVTSAQKNPTAFYLCATKDRLNSYNSPLHFGNGTRLTVT.

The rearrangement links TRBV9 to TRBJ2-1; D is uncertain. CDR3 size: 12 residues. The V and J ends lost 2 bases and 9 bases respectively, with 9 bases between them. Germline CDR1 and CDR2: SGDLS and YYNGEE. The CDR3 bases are TGTGCCAGCAGCGTTCGCCCAGGTGAGCAGTTCTTC. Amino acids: CASSVRPGEQFF.